This TCR beta chain came from a study of cytomegalovirus exposure and HLA in healthy donors. Notes on the study in general: In an earlier analysis, productive rearrangement rates for most beta V segments clustered near 87% or 30%. Reportedly, diagnosis of cytomegalovirus status by the classifier showed high specificity and sensitivity.

PCR employed 60 Vbeta and 13 Jbeta primers. The method was immunoSEQ multiplex PCR; TCRdb's version includes in-frame clones alone and lacks a portion of them. The data contain approximately 140,000 clones, roughly 82% of them singletons. The germline gives CDR1 MNHNY, CDR2 SVGAGI (reference sequence). The V gene lost 2 bases and the J gene lost 0 bases, with 14 bases spanning the gap. The CDR3 runs 16 residues. Healthy donors of bone marrow made up the group. As to this clone: Its antigen is not identified.

Sequencing was carried out using PBMCs. This chain uses TRBV6-6 with TRBJ2-7; D is possibly TRBD2 (5 bases). The clonotype comes from a boy between 10 and 17 years old in good health and CMV-seronegative. This chain's CDR3 is CASSYRSTLVSYEQYF. CDR3 DNA: TGTGCCAGCAGTTACAGGAGTACACTAGTCTCCTACGAGCAGTACTTC.